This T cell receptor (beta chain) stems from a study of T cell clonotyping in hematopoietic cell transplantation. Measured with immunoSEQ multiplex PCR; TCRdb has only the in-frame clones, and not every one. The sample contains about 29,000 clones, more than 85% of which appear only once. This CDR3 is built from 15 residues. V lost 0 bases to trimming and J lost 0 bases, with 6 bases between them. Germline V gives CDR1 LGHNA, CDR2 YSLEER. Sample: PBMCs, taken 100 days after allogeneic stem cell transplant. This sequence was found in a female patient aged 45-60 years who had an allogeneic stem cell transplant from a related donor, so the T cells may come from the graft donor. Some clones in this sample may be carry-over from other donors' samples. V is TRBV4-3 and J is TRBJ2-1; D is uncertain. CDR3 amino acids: CASSQDRISYNEQFF. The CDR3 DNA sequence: TGCGCCAGCAGCCAAGACAGGATCTCCTACAATGAGCAGTTCTTC.